This TCR beta chain was profiled in a study of T cell repertoires in cytomegalovirus infection. Regarding the study as a whole: There were HLA-C-restricted CMV-specific TCR beta clonotypes dominating the ex vivo response.

Each CDR3 protein is one row after TCRdb ran MiXCR on the reads. The sample carries hundreds of thousands of distinct CDR3 sequences, under 20% recorded once. This clonotype was picked up many times. Antigen: not known. From germline, CDR1 is SGHAT and CDR2 FQNNGV. V was trimmed by 1 base and J by 10 bases, leaving 17 bases between them. The CDR3 is made up of 15 amino acids. This TCR derives from a human donor in good health (CMV status not recorded). Some clones in this sample may be carry-over from other donors' samples. Sequencing was done on a sample of PBMCs. The chain recombines TRBV11-2 with TRBJ2-1, with a weak D call TRBD1 (5 bases). The CDR3 is CASSLVSSQGREQFF. CDR3 nucleotide sequence: TGTGCCAGCAGCTTAGTAAGCTCCCAGGGTAGGGAGCAGTTCTTC. The full variable domain, in which reference TRBV11-2 and TRBJ2-1 provide the parts outside the CDR3, is EAGVAQSPRYKIIEKRQSVAFWCNPISGHATLYWYQQILGQGPKLLIQFQNNGVVDDSQLPKDRFSAERLKGVDSTLKIQPAKLEDSAVYLCASSLVSSQGREQFFGPGTRLTVL.